This TCR beta chain was observed in a study of cytomegalovirus exposure and HLA in healthy donors. Points from the study as a whole: Most TCR beta V segments were productive about 90% or about 30% of the time in an earlier analysis.

V was pared by 0 bases and J by 3 bases, with 5 bases of the junction left unmatched. The V gene's germline CDR1 is SGHDT and CDR2 YYEEEE. The CDR3 runs to 15 residues. Concerning this clone: Antigen specificity is unknown.

PCR used 60 Vbeta primers and 13 Jbeta primers. Sequenced by immunoSEQ multiplex PCR; TCRdb stores in-frame clones only, minus some. The data show some 90,000 clones, less than 80% seen once. Material: PBMCs. The chain is built from TRBV5-6 and TRBJ1-1, with TRBD1 identical over 7 bases. This receptor was identified in a boy under 18 in good health and CMV-seropositive. The CDR3 region is CASSLGQGEHTEAFF. The CDR3 DNA reads as TGTGCCAGCAGCTTGGGTCAGGGGGAGCACACTGAAGCTTTCTTT.